This T cell receptor beta chain was identified in a study of blood T cell repertoires in COVID-19. Study as a whole: The origin of the acute and convalescent COVID-19 samples was the United States, Italy and Spain. The analysed material was cDNA or gDNA that came from T cells, B-cell-depleted T cells, or PBMCs.

The V gene end was trimmed by 3 bases and the J gene end by 1 base; junction bases not matched to a gene: 6. Germline V gene lookup returns CDR1 SGDLS and CDR2 YYNGEE. The CDR3 is 16 amino acids. As handled by the study authors: Estimated nucleated cell counts came from reference gene primer amplification. Generated by immunoSEQ multiplex PCR, the TCRdb table keeps only in-frame clones and is missing some. The V and J calls and clone size are taken from that table; D and trimming were inferred from the DNA. The sample shows 150,000 to 180,000 clones, under 95% of them seen only once. This chain joins TRBV9 and TRBJ2-2, with 7 bases matching TRBD1. Sequencing was carried out using peripheral blood. The origin of this receptor is a man aged 50 to 60 with acute or convalescent COVID-19. The DNA for the CDR3 is TGTGCCAGCAGCGCCCACCGGGACAGGAACACCGGGGAGCTGTTTTTT. It specifies CASSAHRDRNTGELFF.